The rows below give T cell receptor beta chains drawn from one sample of a study of T cells in localized non-small cell lung cancer. Generated by immunoSEQ multiplex PCR, the TCRdb table keeps only in-frame clones and is missing some. The sample lists around 1,800 clones, 34% occurring once. The sample in question was lung tumor tissue, obtained before any cancer treatment. The receptors stem from an older male donor with stage III squamous cell lung carcinoma. Each CDR3 is given with its conserved first and last residue. A D gene is named only where the DNA matches it firmly. Part of the rows lack a size; the others show once, few, many or a class for expanded clones.

>few|TRBV15|TRBJ1-6|14|NA
CATQATGNNSPLHF
TGTGCCACCCAGGCCACAGGGAATAATTCACCCCTCCACTTT
>few|TRBV11-3|TRBJ2-7|15|NA
CASSLQMGPNYEQYF
TGTGCCAGCAGCCTCCAGATGGGCCCTAACTACGAGCAGTACTTC
>NA|TRBV28|TRBJ1-2|13|NA
CASSFVTVDGYTF
TGTGCCAGCAGTTTCGTGACAGTGGATGGCTACACCTTC
>few|TRBV9|TRBJ2-2|17|TRBD2
CASTPETSGGAGGELFF
TGTGCCAGCACCCCTGAGACTAGCGGGGGGGCGGGCGGGGAGCTGTTTTTT
>once|TRBV19|TRBJ1-5|15|NA
CASIAPGRRNQPQHF
TGTGCCAGTATTGCGCCGGGAAGGCGAAATCAGCCCCAGCATTTT
>NA|TRBV19|TRBJ1-4|18|NA
CASSIGGGSLATNEKLFF
TGTGCCAGTAGTATAGGCGGAGGGAGCCTTGCAACTAATGAAAAACTGTTTTTT
>few|TRBV9|TRBJ1-3|15|NA
CASSVGSGSGNTIYF
TGTGCCAGCAGTGTTGGTTCAGGATCTGGAAACACCATATATTTT
>NA|TRBV11-3|TRBJ2-5|14|NA
CASSLFQERETQYF
TGTGCCAGCAGCTTGTTCCAAGAGAGAGAGACCCAGTACTTC
>NA|TRBV10-2|TRBJ1-6|14|NA
CASKIPAPNSPLHF
TGCGCCAGCAAGATCCCTGCACCCAATTCACCCCTCCACTTT
>few|TRBV14|TRBJ2-1|13|NA
CASSQLVGYEQFF
TGTGCCAGCAGCCAGCTCGTGGGGTATGAGCAGTTCTTC
>few|TRBV9|TRBJ1-2|12|NA
CASSGKGAGYTF
TGTGCCAGCAGTGGGAAGGGCGCGGGCTACACCTTC
>NA|TRBV15|TRBJ1-3|17|NA
CATSYTTGLDTGNTIYF
TGTGCCACCAGCTATACCACGGGACTCGATACTGGAAACACCATATATTTT
>few|TRBV6-8|TRBJ1-6|16|TRBD1
CASRRGQGAGNSPLHF
TGTGCCAGCAGACGAGGACAGGGGGCCGGTAATTCACCCCTCCACTTT
>NA|TRBV19|TRBJ1-1|14|NA
CATKLGGGGTEAFF
TGTGCCACCAAACTGGGGGGAGGCGGCACTGAAGCTTTCTTT
>NA|TRBV5-1|TRBJ1-5|15|NA
CASSLAGGGNQPQHF
TGCGCCAGCAGCTTGGCCGGGGGCGGCAATCAGCCCCAGCATTTT
>NA|TRBV15|TRBJ1-3|15|NA
CATSRDTASGNTIYF
TGTGCCACCAGCAGAGATACGGCCTCTGGAAACACCATATATTTT
>few|TRBV18|TRBJ2-1|15|TRBD2
CASSPPGLARNEQFF
TGTGCCAGCTCACCACCGGGACTAGCTCGCAATGAGCAGTTCTTC
>NA|TRBV11-3|TRBJ1-1|14|NA
CASSLGGPGTEAFF
TGTGCCAGCAGCTTAGGGGGACCCGGCACTGAAGCTTTCTTT
>few|TRBV6-8|TRBJ2-1|15|TRBD2
CASSPGGALSHEQFF
TGTGCCAGCAGTCCCGGGGGGGCCTTGAGCCATGAGCAGTTCTTC
>NA|TRBV11-3|TRBJ2-1|17|TRBD2
CASSPGERGGRRVEQFF
TGTGCCAGCAGCCCGGGAGAGCGGGGGGGCCGTCGTGTTGAGCAGTTCTTC
>few|TRBV16|TRBJ2-3|11|NA
CASSQTWTQYF
TGTGCCAGCAGCCAAACCTGGACGCAGTATTTT
>few|TRBV19|TRBJ2-3|14|TRBD1
CASSMGQGADTQYF
TGTGCCAGTAGTATGGGACAGGGGGCAGATACGCAGTATTTT
>NA|TRBV10-2|TRBJ1-1|13|NA
CASSDRPNTEAFF
TGCGCCAGCAGTGACAGGCCGAACACTGAAGCTTTCTTT
>NA|TRBV11-3|TRBJ2-6|15|NA
CASSSRGAGANVLTF
TGTGCCAGCAGCTCGCGGGGTGCCGGGGCCAACGTCCTGACTTTC
>medium-sized|TRBV9|TRBJ2-5|15|NA
CASSLGGGLRETQYF
TGTGCCAGCAGCTTGGGGGGTGGGTTGAGGGAGACCCAGTACTTC
>few|TRBV23-1|TRBJ1-4|13|NA
CASNREKDEKLFF
TGCGCCAGCAACCGAGAGAAGGATGAAAAACTGTTTTTT
>few|TRBV19|TRBJ2-3|15|TRBD2
CASSIRAGGADTQYF
TGTGCCAGTAGTATCCGAGCGGGGGGGGCAGATACGCAGTATTTT
>NA|TRBV15|TRBJ1-3|14|NA
CATSRGGAGNTIYF
TGTGCCACCAGCAGAGGGGGGGCTGGAAACACCATATATTTT
>NA|TRBV6-8|TRBJ1-6|17|TRBD1
CASSSDRAPSRDSPLHF
TGTGCCAGCAGTTCGGACAGGGCCCCGAGTAGGGATTCACCCCTCCACTTT
>NA|TRBV6-8|TRBJ2-5|13|NA
CAIRRQSQETQYF
TGTGCCATCAGAAGACAGTCCCAAGAGACCCAGTACTTC
>NA|TRBV9|TRBJ2-1|16|TRBD2
CASSVAERGALNEQFF
TGTGCCAGCAGCGTAGCCGAGCGGGGGGCCCTCAATGAGCAGTTCTTC
>NA|TRBV29-1|TRBJ2-3|13|NA
CSVGLRGRGTQYF
TGCAGCGTTGGCCTCAGGGGTAGAGGTACGCAGTATTTT
>few|TRBV4-1|TRBJ2-7|14|NA
CASSPSGELYEQYF
TGCGCCAGCAGCCCCTCAGGGGAACTTTACGAGCAGTACTTC
>NA|TRBV6-8|TRBJ1-4|16|TRBD1
CASSYSNRGFTEKLFF
TGTGCCAGCAGTTACTCAAACAGGGGGTTTACGGAAAAACTGTTTTTT
>few|TRBV15|TRBJ2-5|14|NA
CATSSPGGRETQYF
TGTGCCACCAGCAGCCCGGGGGGCCGGGAGACCCAGTACTTC
>NA|TRBV6-8|TRBJ1-3|16|NA
CASSYSLGTSPNTIYF
TGTGCCAGCAGTTATTCCCTCGGGACATCGCCAAACACCATATATTTT
>NA|TRBV19|TRBJ2-5|15|NA
CASSISRGVQETQYF
TGTGCCAGTAGTATATCACGCGGAGTCCAAGAGACCCAGTACTTC
>medium-sized|TRBV11-3|TRBJ2-5|14|NA
CASSFPGDQETQYF
TGTGCCAGCAGCTTCCCAGGAGACCAAGAGACCCAGTACTTC
>few|TRBV19|TRBJ2-1|15|NA
CASSIKGNLRDEQFF
TGTGCCAGTAGTATTAAAGGGAATTTACGTGATGAGCAGTTCTTC
>few|TRBV6-8|TRBJ2-3|15|TRBD2
CAIGLSGGSTDTQYF
TGTGCCATAGGTCTCAGCGGGGGGAGCACAGATACGCAGTATTTT
>few|TRBV15|TRBJ1-5|15|TRBD1
CATAWGQGANQPQHF
TGTGCCACCGCATGGGGGCAGGGGGCGAATCAGCCCCAGCATTTT
>few|TRBV9|TRBJ1-1|15|TRBD1
CASRGETGSRTEAFF
TGTGCCAGCAGAGGCGAGACAGGGTCCAGGACTGAAGCTTTCTTT
>NA|TRBV29-1|TRBJ2-1|14|NA
CSVLSASSYNEQFF
TGCAGCGTCCTTAGTGCGAGCTCCTACAATGAGCAGTTCTTC
>NA|TRBV15|TRBJ2-2|14|NA
CATSSRDNTGELFF
TGTGCCACCAGCAGCAGGGATAACACCGGGGAGCTGTTTTTT
>few|TRBV6-8|TRBJ2-2|16|TRBD1
CASRPGQGSLTGELFF
TGTGCCAGCAGGCCGGGACAGGGTTCTCTCACCGGGGAGCTGTTTTTT